This T cell receptor (beta chain) was captured by sequencing in a study of CD8 T cells in Susac syndrome. As for the study in general: Within the sequenced Susac syndrome patient group, over five exhibited active disease and about 8 were in remission.

Sequencing of TCR beta was performed on blood CD8+ T cells and on blood CD4+ T cells. After removal of 3 bases from V and 2 bases from J, the junction contained 4 bases not matched to a gene. Germline V gene sequence: CDR1 MNHEY, CDR2 SMNVEV (reference sequence). CDR3 length: 15 residues. After extraction with the RNeasy kit, about 0.45 to 1 ug of the RNA was reverse transcribed using random hexamers. TCRdb processed the immunoSEQ multiplex PCR reads anew with MiXCR; each CDR3 protein has one entry. The sample records around 230,000 distinct CDR3 sequences, less than 96% being singletons. This clonotype originated in a human donor with Susac syndrome. The sample was CD4+ T cells from PBMCs. This chain joins TRBV27 and TRBJ2-7; 10 nucleotides agree with TRBD1. CDR3 loop: CASSFWTGGTYEQYF. CDR3 sequence (DNA): TGTGCCAGCAGTTTCTGGACAGGGGGAACCTACGAGCAGTACTTC.